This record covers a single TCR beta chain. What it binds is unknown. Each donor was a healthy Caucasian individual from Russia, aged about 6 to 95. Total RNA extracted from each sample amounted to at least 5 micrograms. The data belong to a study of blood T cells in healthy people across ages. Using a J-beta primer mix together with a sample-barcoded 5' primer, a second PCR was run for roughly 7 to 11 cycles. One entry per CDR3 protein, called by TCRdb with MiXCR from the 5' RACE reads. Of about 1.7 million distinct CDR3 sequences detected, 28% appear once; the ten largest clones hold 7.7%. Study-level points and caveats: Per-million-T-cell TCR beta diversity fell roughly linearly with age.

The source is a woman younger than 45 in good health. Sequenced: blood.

The CDR3 bases are TGTGCCACCAGTGATAATAGTGGGGGCTACGAGCAGTACTTC. This encodes CATSDNSGGYEQYF. V and J are TRBV24-1 and TRBJ2-7; D may be TRBD1 or TRBD2 (5 bases each). Trimming took off 3 bases at V and 3 bases at J, with 11 bases between the two ends. CDR1 KGHDR and CDR2 SFDVKD come from the germline V gene. The CDR3 has 14 residues.